The clone carrying this T cell receptor beta chain was detected only a few times. Its antigen remains unknown. The data stem from a study of post-analysis software for immune sequencing data. Study observations and caveats: Patients showed TRBV5-6, TRBV5-1 and TRBV20-1 among five TRBV segments more frequent than in controls. Significantly lower normalized Chao1 diversity was found in patients with multiple sclerosis relative to controls.

Unique molecular identifiers were carried by the TCR beta cDNA libraries. TCRdb re-called the PCR reads through MiXCR, storing one row per CDR3 protein. Here the sample spans roughly 600,000 distinct CDR3 sequences, roughly 46% being singletons. This CDR3 spans 12 amino acids. CDR1 is SQVTM and CDR2 is ANQGSEA in the germline V gene. The sequenced sample was blood. This chain uses TRBV29-1 with TRBJ2-5, with D perhaps matching TRBD1 (5 bases). The J call could be wrong; TRBJ2-7 is a better fit for the DNA end. The TCR was taken from a girl aged 5 to 17 with multiple sclerosis. The CDR3 here is CSVQQDLYEQYF. Here the CDR3 DNA reads TGCAGCGTTCAACAGGACCTCTACGAGCAGTACTTC.